The following is a TCR beta chain sequence with its context. Its target is not known. The V segment lost 3 bases and the J segment 6 bases; nucleotides outside the gene matches: 14. CDR1 is SGDLS, CDR2 YYNGEE, per germline. There are 19 residues in the CDR3. PCR primers comprised 60 Vbeta and 13 Jbeta primers. Measured with immunoSEQ multiplex PCR; TCRdb has only the in-frame clones, and not every one. This table holds 200,000 to 250,000 clones, about 70% found once. The source of the sample is a study of cytomegalovirus exposure and HLA in healthy donors. Study context: Earlier work reported 90 million to 120 million unique TCR beta sequences from about 179 million T cells.

Findings and limits, study-wide: The study flagged fewer than 200 TCR beta chains as cytomegalovirus-associated. In vitro experiments confirmed that a few CMV-associated chains were specific for CMV antigens.

This sequence joins TRBV9 and TRBJ2-3; 15 bases map to TRBD2. The sequenced sample consisted of PBMCs. The clonotype was recovered from a woman younger than 45 in good health and CMV-seronegative. In nucleotides, the CDR3 is TGTGCCAGCAGCGCCCGGGGACTAGCGGGGGGTTCTTATCAGGATACGCAGTATTTT. This codes for CASSARGLAGGSYQDTQYF.